This passage covers 2 T cell receptor beta chains from one sample sequenced in a study of T cell changes during pregnancy in multiple sclerosis. The protocol was immunoSEQ multiplex PCR, while the TCRdb copy is restricted to in-frame clones and leaves out a portion. The sample lists 95,000 to 110,000 clones, about 90% occurring once. The sequencing used peripheral blood, collected after pregnancy. The source is a female donor with multiple sclerosis, enrolled in a pregnancy study.

A note on this clone: Sequence at one end of the junction differs from germline and may be a read error. The V call is TRBV20-1, the J call TRBJ1-2; 9 bases match TRBD1. The germline V gene has CDR1 DFQATT and CDR2 SNEGSKA (reference sequence). The CDR3 runs 11 residues. CDR3 DNA: TGCAGTGCTAGAGGAGGGACAGGGAATTCCTTC. As protein: CSARGGTGNSF.

In DNA, the CDR3 is TGTGCCAGCAGCTTAGGTGGGACCGGGACACCCTCTGTCTATGGCTACACCTTC. It translates to CASSLGGTGTPSVYGYTF. The V and J genes are TRBV7-8 and TRBJ1-2; tentative D call: TRBD1 (6 bases). V lost 1 base to trimming and J lost 4 bases, with 22 bases between them. The CDR3 is made up of 18 amino acids. Germline loops: CDR1 SGHVS, CDR2 FQNEAQ.